This is a list of T cell receptor beta chains from one sample in a study of T-cell reconstitution after alpha-beta-depleted transplantation in children. TCRdb independently ran MiXCR on the PCR reads; one entry per CDR3 protein. The sample has some 400,000 distinct CDR3 sequences, around 21% seen once. Sequences were derived from PBMCs from the stem cell graft donor, sampled from the stem cell graft. Receptors originate from a human donor who donated a stem cell graft to a child with acute myeloid leukemia. CDR3s include the opening cysteine and the closing phenylalanine or tryptophan. The order of the fields is CDR3 protein, V gene, J gene, clone size. Only some rows state a clone size, as once, few, many or a class for expanded clones.

CDR3: CASSQEWGETDTQYF; V: TRBV4-3; J: TRBJ2-3; size: few
CDR3: CASSLDPTSAEFF; V: TRBV11-2; J: TRBJ2-1; size: .
CDR3: CASSARTRDRRYEQYF; V: TRBV12-3/TRBV12-4; J: TRBJ2-7; size: few
CDR3: CASSGGLALGEQYF; V: TRBV7-2; J: TRBJ2-7; size: few
CDR3: CASSLVDANSPLHF; V: TRBV7-9; J: TRBJ1-6; size: .
CDR3: CSVNGGTSYEQYF; V: TRBV29-1; J: TRBJ2-7; size: many
CDR3: CSAERPYGSEQFF; V: TRBV29-1; J: TRBJ2-1; size: many
CDR3: CASSSSGSTDTQCF; V: TRBV5-1; J: TRBJ2-3; size: .
CDR3: CASSLWFRQVRPYEQYF; V: TRBV28; J: TRBJ2-7; size: once
CDR3: CASSSQRGADTIYF; V: TRBV7-2; J: TRBJ1-3; size: .
CDR3: CSARTGTDEQYF; V: TRBV20-1; J: TRBJ2-7; size: few